The present entry profiles one T cell receptor beta chain with its context. Its antigen is not identified. The primer mix had 60 Vbeta and 13 Jbeta primers. Sequencing used immunoSEQ multiplex PCR; TCRdb keeps in-frame clones, though not all of them. The data contain about 85,000 clones, about four fifths of them singletons. The sample comes from a study of cytomegalovirus exposure and HLA in healthy donors. Study-wide results and caveats: Upon later analysis, HLA-associated TCR beta chains proved more clonally expanded than other, equally common chains. Reports showed the classifier diagnosing cytomegalovirus status with high specificity and sensitivity.

V was pared by 2 bases and J by 3 bases, with 6 bases between. The V gene's germline CDR1 is ENHRY and CDR2 SYGVKD. The CDR3 runs 13 residues. The sequencing input was PBMCs. This clonotype was sampled from a man aged 50 or older in good health and CMV-seropositive. The chain has TRBV10-3 and TRBJ2-3; D call uncertain. CDR3 sequence reads: CAISERETDTQYF. CDR3 DNA sequence: TGTGCCATCAGTGAGAGAGAAACAGATACGCAGTATTTT.